The rows below give T cell receptor beta chains drawn from one sample of a study of blood T cell repertoires in COVID-19. TCRdb's copy holds only in-frame clones and misses some; the assay was immunoSEQ multiplex PCR. The sample carries roughly 300,000 clones, around four fifths recorded once. The sequencing input was peripheral blood. The receptors come from a woman between 50 and 59 years old with acute or convalescent COVID-19. Both conserved end residues are part of each CDR3. Each record gives: J gene, clone size, V gene, D gene, CDR3 length, CDR3 protein, CDR3 DNA. The D gene is left open where the match is weak. Clone size appears in some rows only: once, few, many, or a class for an expanded clone.

TRBJ1-2 | NA | TRBV5-6 | NA | 14 | CASRRETGSGGYTF | TGTGCCAGCAGGAGAGAAACAGGGAGTGGCGGCTACACCTTC
TRBJ2-3 | NA | TRBV7-9 | TRBD2 | 16 | CASSFVLAGGPDTQYF | TGTGCCAGCAGCTTCGTACTAGCGGGGGGGCCAGATACGCAGTATTTT
TRBJ2-4 | NA | TRBV7-2 | TRBD2 | 17 | CASSLAFTSGSNNIQYF | TGTGCCAGCAGCTTAGCGTTCACTAGCGGGAGCAACAACATTCAGTACTTC
TRBJ2-7 | NA | TRBV4-2 | NA | 14 | CASSIGSASYEQYF | TGTGCCAGCAGCATAGGCAGCGCCTCCTACGAGCAGTACTTC
TRBJ2-2 | NA | TRBV18 | TRBD1 | 16 | CASSLSTGRDTGELFF | TGTGCCAGCTCACTCTCGACAGGGCGCGACACCGGGGAGCTGTTTTTT
TRBJ1-4 | few | TRBV5-6 | TRBD1 | 15 | CASSLGQGTNEKLFF | TGTGCCAGCAGCTTGGGACAGGGAACTAATGAAAAACTGTTTTTT
TRBJ2-7 | once | TRBV7-8 | TRBD2 | 14 | CASSPARTSLEQYF | TGTGCCAGCAGCCCCGCCAGGACTAGCCTCGAGCAGTACTTC
TRBJ1-2 | NA | TRBV3-1/TRBV3-2 | NA | 15 | CASSQGIQFDYGYTF | TGTGCCAGCAGCCAAGGAATACAGTTTGACTATGGCTACACCTTC
TRBJ2-1 | NA | TRBV7-2 | NA | 14 | CASSGGAAYNEQFF | TGTGCCAGCAGCGGGGGGGCCGCCTACAATGAGCAGTTCTTC
TRBJ1-1 | NA | TRBV7-9 | NA | 12 | CASSFGRAEAFF | TGTGCCAGCAGCTTCGGCAGGGCTGAAGCTTTCTTT
TRBJ1-1 | NA | TRBV24-1 | TRBD1 | 15 | CATSDSRQGDTEAFF | TGTGCCACCAGTGATTCGCGGCAGGGGGACACTGAAGCTTTCTTT
TRBJ2-5 | NA | TRBV5-1 | TRBD2 | 16 | CASSSLSGSRQETQYF | TGCGCCAGCAGCTCCCTTAGCGGGAGCCGCCAAGAGACCCAGTACTTC
TRBJ2-5 | NA | TRBV27 | NA | 13 | CASSWSKSREQYF | TGTGCCAGCAGTTGGTCGAAAAGTCGGGAGCAGTACTTC
TRBJ1-2 | few | TRBV3-1/TRBV3-2 | NA | 13 | CASSQGAERGYTF | TGTGCCAGCAGCCAAGGAGCCGAGCGCGGCTACACCTTC
TRBJ1-3 | NA | TRBV2 | TRBD1 | 13 | CASLGQGRNTIYF | TGTGCCAGCTTGGGACAGGGCCGAAACACCATATATTTT
TRBJ1-1 | NA | TRBV5-8 | NA | 15 | CASGRLRTANTEAFF | TGTGCCAGCGGAAGACTTCGGACAGCGAACACTGAAGCTTTCTTT
TRBJ1-2 | once | TRBV11-3 | NA | 13 | CASSPGDGYGYTF | TGTGCCAGCAGCCCGGGGGATGGCTATGGCTACACCTTC